The rows below give T cell receptor beta chains drawn from one sample of a study of T cell changes during pregnancy in multiple sclerosis. Sequencing used immunoSEQ multiplex PCR; TCRdb keeps in-frame clones, though not all of them. The table has around 72,000 clones, about nine tenths seen once. The source was peripheral blood, collected in the third trimester of pregnancy. The source is a female donor in good health, enrolled as a control in a pregnancy study. The CDR3 runs from the conserved cysteine through the conserved F or W. Each record gives: clone size, V gene, J gene, D gene, CDR3 DNA, CDR3 protein. A D gene is named only where the DNA matches it firmly. Clone size is stated in some rows and not others, as once, few, many or a class when expanded.

.	TRBV5-1	TRBJ2-1	TRBD2	TGCGCCAGCAGCTTCGGAGGGACTAGCGGGATCAATGAGCAGTTCTTC	CASSFGGTSGINEQFF
.	TRBV4-3	TRBJ2-7	TRBD1	TGCGCCAGCAGCCACACCGGGACAGGACTCAGCGAGCAGTACTTC	CASSHTGTGLSEQYF
.	TRBV9	TRBJ2-3	TRBD2	TGTGCCAGCAGAAGCGGGGGGGCCGAAGATACGCAGTATTTT	CASRSGGAEDTQYF
.	TRBV5-1	TRBJ2-7	.	TGCGCCAGCAGGCGGGACCTCAGGAGCTCCTACGAGCAGTACTTC	CASRRDLRSSYEQYF
.	TRBV28	TRBJ2-7	.	TGTGCCAGCAAACCGGGTCGGAACGAGCAGTACTTC	CASKPGRNEQYF
.	TRBV7-9	TRBJ1-2	TRBD1	TGTGCCAGCAGCTCTATACAGGGGCGGTCCTATGGCTACACCTTC	CASSSIQGRSYGYTF
.	TRBV18	TRBJ1-1	.	TGTGCCAGCTCAAACAGCCAGAACACTGAAGCTTTCTTT	CASSNSQNTEAFF
.	TRBV11-1	TRBJ1-2	TRBD1	TGTGCCAGCAGTCGGACAGGGGGTGCTGGCTACACCTTC	CASSRTGGAGYTF
.	TRBV4-1	TRBJ2-1	TRBD2	TGCGCCAGCAGCCCGCTAGCGGGGGACAATGAGCAGTTCTTC	CASSPLAGDNEQFF
once	TRBV5-1	TRBJ2-2	TRBD1	TGCGCCAGCAGCAGAACAGGGGCGCCGAACACCGGGGAGCTGTTTTTT	CASSRTGAPNTGELFF
.	TRBV7-9	TRBJ2-2	.	TGTGCCAGCAGCTTTAAGCCCGGGGAGCTGTTTTTT	CASSFKPGELFF
.	TRBV5-1	TRBJ1-1	TRBD1	TGCGCCAGCAGCTTGGACGGACAGGGAGCTGAAGCTTTCTTT	CASSLDGQGAEAFF
.	TRBV4-1	TRBJ2-5	TRBD2	TGCGCCAGCAGCCAAGGACTAGCGGAAGAGACCCAGTACTTC	CASSQGLAEETQYF
.	TRBV18	TRBJ1-2	.	TGTGCCAGCTCACCCGAAAATATGGCCGTTAACTATGGCTACACCTTC	CASSPENMAVNYGYTF
.	TRBV28	TRBJ2-3	.	TGTGCCAGCAGTTTAGTACGGGTCGCTTCTAGCACAGATACGCAGTATTTT	CASSLVRVASSTDTQYF
.	TRBV6-4	TRBJ1-2	.	TGTGCCAGCAGAGACCCAGGCTATGGCTACACCTTC	CASRDPGYGYTF
.	TRBV21-1	TRBJ2-5	.	TGTGCCAGCAGCGGGGGGGTAGAGCGGGGACGACAAGAGACCCAGTACTTC	CASSGGVERGRQETQYF
.	TRBV5-1	TRBJ1-1	TRBD1	TGCGCCAGCAGCATTTTAGGGGGCTCTAGCACTGAAGCTTTCTTT	CASSILGGSSTEAFF
.	TRBV9	TRBJ1-2	.	TGTGCCAGCAGCGTAGACGGACTATACACCTTC	CASSVDGLYTF
.	TRBV5-1	TRBJ1-1	.	TGCGCCAGCAGCCCTCACACGGGCACTGAAGCTTTCTTT	CASSPHTGTEAFF
.	TRBV19	TRBJ1-1	.	TGTGCCGCCCAGGCGGGTAAAGAAGCTTTCTTT	CAAQAGKEAFF
once	TRBV5-8	TRBJ2-3	TRBD2	TGTGCCAGCAGCCTGGGACTAGCGGGGTCGTCGGATACGCAGTATTTT	CASSLGLAGSSDTQYF
.	TRBV6-1	TRBJ1-4	TRBD1	TGTGCCAGCAGTGCACGACAGGGGGGGCGTGAAAAACTGTTTTTT	CASSARQGGREKLFF
.	TRBV6-4	TRBJ1-2	.	TGTGCCAGCAGTGACTCACAGGCTGCCCCCCTTCGCTACACCTTC	CASSDSQAAPLRYTF
.	TRBV7-9	TRBJ1-3	.	TGTGCCACCGGGTCCCCTCGGGTTGGAAACACCATATATTTT	CATGSPRVGNTIYF
.	TRBV5-1	TRBJ2-1	TRBD2	TGCGCCAGCACCGGGACTACCGGACGACTAGAGCAGTTCTTC	CASTGTTGRLEQFF
.	TRBV7-6	TRBJ1-1	.	TGTGCCAGCAGCTTAAACAGTCAATCGAACACTGAAGCTTTCTTT	CASSLNSQSNTEAFF
.	TRBV5-1	TRBJ2-1	.	TGCGCCAGCAGCTTGGAGGGGCTCTACAATGAGCAGTTCTTC	CASSLEGLYNEQFF
.	TRBV6-5	TRBJ1-1	.	TGTGCCAGCAGAAACAGACAGAACACTGAAGCTTTCTTT	CASRNRQNTEAFF
.	TRBV5-1	TRBJ1-1	TRBD1	TGCGCCAGCAGCATAGTACAGGGGGGGACTGAAGCTTTCTTT	CASSIVQGGTEAFF
.	TRBV5-1	TRBJ1-4	.	TGCGCCAGCAGCTTGAACAGGGACATAGGTAATGAAAAACTGTTTTTT	CASSLNRDIGNEKLFF
.	TRBV9	TRBJ1-3	.	TGTGCCAGCAGCGTAGGGACAGTTGGAAACACCATATATTTT	CASSVGTVGNTIYF
.	TRBV5-1	TRBJ2-7	.	TGCGCCAGCAGCTTGGCATGGACAAAATCATACGAGCAGTACTTC	CASSLAWTKSYEQYF
.	TRBV5-1	TRBJ2-1	.	TGCGCCAGCAGCTTGGCCCTGGGGGCGAGGAATGAGCAGTTCTTC	CASSLALGARNEQFF
.	TRBV7-2	TRBJ2-1	TRBD2	TGTGCCAGCAGCCGAACGGGAGGGGCCCCCGTCGAGCAGTTCTTC	CASSRTGGAPVEQFF
.	TRBV14	TRBJ1-1	TRBD1	TGTGCCAGCAGCCCAGGACAGGATTCAACTTTCTTT	CASSPGQDSTFF
.	TRBV28	TRBJ2-5	TRBD1	TGTGCCAGCAGTTCGGGACAGAGACAAGAGACCCAGTACTTC	CASSSGQRQETQYF
.	TRBV27	TRBJ1-1	TRBD1	TGTGCCAGCAGTTTATCGTTGGGACAGGTGAACACTGAAGCTTTCTTT	CASSLSLGQVNTEAFF
once	TRBV6-1	TRBJ1-5	.	TGTGCCAGCAGTGTCGTCGGGGGTTATAGCAATCAGCCCCAGCATTTT	CASSVVGGYSNQPQHF